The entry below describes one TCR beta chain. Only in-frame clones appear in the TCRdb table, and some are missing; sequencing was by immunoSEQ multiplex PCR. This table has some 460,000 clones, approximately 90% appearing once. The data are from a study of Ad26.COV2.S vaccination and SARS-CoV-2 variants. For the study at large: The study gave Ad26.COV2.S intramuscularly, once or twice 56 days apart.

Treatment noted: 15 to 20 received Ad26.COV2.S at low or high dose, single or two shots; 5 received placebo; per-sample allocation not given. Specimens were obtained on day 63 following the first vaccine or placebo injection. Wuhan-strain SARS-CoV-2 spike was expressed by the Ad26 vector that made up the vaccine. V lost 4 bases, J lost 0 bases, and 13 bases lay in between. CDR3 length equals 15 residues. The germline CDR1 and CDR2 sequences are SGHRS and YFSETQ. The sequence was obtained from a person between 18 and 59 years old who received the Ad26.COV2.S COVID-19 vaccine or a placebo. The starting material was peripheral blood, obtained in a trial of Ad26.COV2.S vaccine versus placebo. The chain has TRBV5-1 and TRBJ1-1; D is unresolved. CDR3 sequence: CASSTSPVLNTEAFF. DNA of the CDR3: TGCGCCAGCAGCACCAGTCCGGTACTGAACACTGAAGCTTTCTTT.